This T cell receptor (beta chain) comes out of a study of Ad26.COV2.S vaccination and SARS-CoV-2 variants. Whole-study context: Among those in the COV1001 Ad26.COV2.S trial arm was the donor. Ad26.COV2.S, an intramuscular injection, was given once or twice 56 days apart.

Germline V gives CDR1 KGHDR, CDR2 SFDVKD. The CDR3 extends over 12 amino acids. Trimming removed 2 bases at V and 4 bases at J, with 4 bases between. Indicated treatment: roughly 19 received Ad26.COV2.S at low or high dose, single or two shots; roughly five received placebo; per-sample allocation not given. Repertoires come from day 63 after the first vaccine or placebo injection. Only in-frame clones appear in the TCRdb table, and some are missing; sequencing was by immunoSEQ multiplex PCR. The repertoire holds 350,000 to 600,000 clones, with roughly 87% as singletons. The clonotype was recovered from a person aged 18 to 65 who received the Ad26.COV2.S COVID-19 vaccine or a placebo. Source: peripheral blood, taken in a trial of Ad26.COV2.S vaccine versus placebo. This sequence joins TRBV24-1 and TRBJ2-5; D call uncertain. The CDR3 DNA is TGTGCCACCAGTGATTCACGAGAGACCCAGTACTTC. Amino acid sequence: CATSDSRETQYF.